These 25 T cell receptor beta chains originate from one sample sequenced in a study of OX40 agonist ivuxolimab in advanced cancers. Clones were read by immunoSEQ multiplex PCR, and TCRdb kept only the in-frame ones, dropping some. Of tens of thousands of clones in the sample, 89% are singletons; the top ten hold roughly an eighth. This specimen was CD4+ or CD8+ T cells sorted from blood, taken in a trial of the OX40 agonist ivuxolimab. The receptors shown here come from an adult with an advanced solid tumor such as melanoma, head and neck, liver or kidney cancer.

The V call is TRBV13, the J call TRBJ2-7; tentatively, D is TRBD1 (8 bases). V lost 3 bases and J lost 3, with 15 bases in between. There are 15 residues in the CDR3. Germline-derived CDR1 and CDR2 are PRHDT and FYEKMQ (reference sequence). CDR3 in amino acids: CASSLGRDRSYEQYV. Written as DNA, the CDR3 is TGTGCCAGCAGCTTGGGGAGGGACAGGAGCTACGAGCAGTACGTC.

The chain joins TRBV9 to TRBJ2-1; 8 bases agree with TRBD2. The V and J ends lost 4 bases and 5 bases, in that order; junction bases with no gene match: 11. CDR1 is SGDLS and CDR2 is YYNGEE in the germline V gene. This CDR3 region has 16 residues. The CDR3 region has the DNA TGTGCCAGCAGCCCTAGGGATAGCGGGGAAAACAATGAGCAGTTCTTC. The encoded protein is CASSPRDSGENNEQFF.

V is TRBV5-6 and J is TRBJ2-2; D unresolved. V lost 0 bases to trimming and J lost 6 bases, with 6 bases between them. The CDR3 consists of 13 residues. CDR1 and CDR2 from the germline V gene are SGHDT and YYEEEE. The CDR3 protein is CASSLGSPGELFF. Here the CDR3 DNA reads TGTGCCAGCAGCTTGGGGTCGCCCGGGGAGCTGTTTTTT.

The CDR3 sequence: CATIAGSSTDTQYF. The CDR3 coding sequence is TGTGCCACCATAGCGGGATCTAGCACAGATACGCAGTATTTT. The genes are TRBV2 and TRBJ2-3, with 8 bases matching TRBD2. CDR3 size: 14 residues. Losses at the gene ends were 10 bases for V and 0 bases for J; bases not matched to a gene: 6. The germline V gene encodes CDR1 SNHLY and CDR2 FYNNEI.

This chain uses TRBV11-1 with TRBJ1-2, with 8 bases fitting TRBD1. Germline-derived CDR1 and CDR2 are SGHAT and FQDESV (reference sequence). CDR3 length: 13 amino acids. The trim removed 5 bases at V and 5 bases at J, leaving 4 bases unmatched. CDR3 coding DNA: TGTGCCAGCAGCGACAGGGGAGGGTATGGCTACACCTTC. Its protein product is CASSDRGGYGYTF.

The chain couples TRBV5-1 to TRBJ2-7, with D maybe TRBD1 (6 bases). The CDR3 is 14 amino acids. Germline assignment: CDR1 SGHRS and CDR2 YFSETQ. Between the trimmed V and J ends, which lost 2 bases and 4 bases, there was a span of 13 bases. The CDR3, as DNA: TGCGCCAGCAGCTTAACAGGGAGTGATTACGAGCAGTACTTC. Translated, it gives CASSLTGSDYEQYF.

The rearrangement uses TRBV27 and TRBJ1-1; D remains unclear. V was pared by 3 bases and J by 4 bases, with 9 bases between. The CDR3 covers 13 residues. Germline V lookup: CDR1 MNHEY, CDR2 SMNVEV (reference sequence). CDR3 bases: TGTGCCAGCAGTTTCGCGGCCCGCACTGAAGCTTTCTTT. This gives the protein CASSFAARTEAFF.

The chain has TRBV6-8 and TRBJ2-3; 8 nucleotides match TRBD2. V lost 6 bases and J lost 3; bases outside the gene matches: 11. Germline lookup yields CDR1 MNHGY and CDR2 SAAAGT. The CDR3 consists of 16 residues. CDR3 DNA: TGTGCCAGCAGGCGCACGGGAGGGCCCTCGACAGATACGCAGTATTTT. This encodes CASRRTGGPSTDTQYF.

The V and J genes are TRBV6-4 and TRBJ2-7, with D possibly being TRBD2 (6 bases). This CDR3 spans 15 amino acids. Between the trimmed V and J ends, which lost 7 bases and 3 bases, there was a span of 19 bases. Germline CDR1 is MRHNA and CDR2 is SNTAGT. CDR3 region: CASIPLWDLHYEQYV. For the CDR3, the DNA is TGTGCCAGCATTCCCCTTTGGGACTTACACTACGAGCAGTACGTC.

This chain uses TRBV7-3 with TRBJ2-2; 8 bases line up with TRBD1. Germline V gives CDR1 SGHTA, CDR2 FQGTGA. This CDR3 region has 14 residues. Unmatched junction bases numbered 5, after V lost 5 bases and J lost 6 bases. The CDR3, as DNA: TGTGCCAGCAGCCCAGGGGGCATGGCCGGGGAGCTGTTTTTT. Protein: CASSPGGMAGELFF.

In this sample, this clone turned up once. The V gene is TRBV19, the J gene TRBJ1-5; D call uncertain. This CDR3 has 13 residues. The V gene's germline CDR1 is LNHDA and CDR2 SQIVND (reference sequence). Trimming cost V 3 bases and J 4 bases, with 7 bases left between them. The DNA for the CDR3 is TGTGCCAGTAGTATTACTGGGAATCAGCCCCAGCATTTT. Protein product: CASSITGNQPQHF.

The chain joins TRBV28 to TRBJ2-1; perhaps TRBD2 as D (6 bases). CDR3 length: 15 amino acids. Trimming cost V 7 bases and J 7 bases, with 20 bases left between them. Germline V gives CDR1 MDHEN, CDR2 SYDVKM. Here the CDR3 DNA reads TGTGCCAGCACCCCTCTGGGGGGAACGGGAAATGAGCAGTTCTTC. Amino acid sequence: CASTPLGGTGNEQFF.

This CDR3 is CSVDSHNEQFF. As DNA, the CDR3 is TGCAGCGTTGACAGCCACAATGAGCAGTTCTTC. The chain employs TRBV29-1 and TRBJ2-1; no reliable D call. The CDR3 consists of 11 residues. Looked up from germline, CDR1 is SQVTM and CDR2 is ANQGSEA. With 3 bases removed from V and 5 bases from J, the gap between germline ends came to 5 bases.

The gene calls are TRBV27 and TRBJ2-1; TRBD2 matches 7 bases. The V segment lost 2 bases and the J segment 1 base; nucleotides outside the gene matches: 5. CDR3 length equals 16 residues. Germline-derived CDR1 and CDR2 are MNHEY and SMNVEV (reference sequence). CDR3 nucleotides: TGTGCCAGCAGTTTAGTCGGCGGGAGTTCCTACAATGAGCAGTTCTTC. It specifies CASSLVGGSSYNEQFF.

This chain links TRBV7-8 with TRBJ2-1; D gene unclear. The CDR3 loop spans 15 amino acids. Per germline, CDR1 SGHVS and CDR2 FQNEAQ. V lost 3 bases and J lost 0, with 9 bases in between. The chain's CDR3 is CASSFSASSYNEQFF. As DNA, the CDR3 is TGTGCCAGCAGCTTCAGCGCTAGCTCCTACAATGAGCAGTTCTTC.

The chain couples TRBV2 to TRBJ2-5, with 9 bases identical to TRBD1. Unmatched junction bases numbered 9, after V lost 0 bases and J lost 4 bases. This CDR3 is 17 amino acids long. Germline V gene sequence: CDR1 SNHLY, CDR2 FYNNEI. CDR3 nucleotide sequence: TGTGCCAGCAGTGAAGCGAAAGGACAGGGGTATTCAGAGACCCAGTACTTC. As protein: CASSEAKGQGYSETQYF.

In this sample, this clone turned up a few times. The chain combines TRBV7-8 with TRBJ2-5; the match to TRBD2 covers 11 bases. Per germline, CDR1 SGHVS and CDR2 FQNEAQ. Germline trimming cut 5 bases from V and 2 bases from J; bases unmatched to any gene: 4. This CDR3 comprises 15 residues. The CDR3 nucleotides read TGTGCCAGCAGCCAGGGGACTAGCGGTCAAGAGACCCAGTACTTC. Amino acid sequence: CASSQGTSGQETQYF. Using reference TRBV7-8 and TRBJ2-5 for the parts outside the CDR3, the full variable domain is GAGVSQSPRYKVAKRGQDVALRCDPISGHVSLFWYQQALGQGPEFLTYFQNEAQLDKSGLPSDRFFAERPEGSVSTLKIQRTQQEDSAVYLCASSQGTSGQETQYFGPGTRLLVL.

The CDR3 sequence is CASSLWSGRGSDTQYF. In nucleotides, the CDR3 is TGTGCCAGCAGCTTATGGAGCGGGAGAGGTTCAGATACGCAGTATTTT. This rearrangement joins TRBV7-3 to TRBJ2-3; 8 positions match TRBD2. The germline gives CDR1 SGHTA, CDR2 FQGTGA. This CDR3 comprises 16 residues. With V trimmed by 2 bases and J by 4 bases, 8 bases remained unmatched.

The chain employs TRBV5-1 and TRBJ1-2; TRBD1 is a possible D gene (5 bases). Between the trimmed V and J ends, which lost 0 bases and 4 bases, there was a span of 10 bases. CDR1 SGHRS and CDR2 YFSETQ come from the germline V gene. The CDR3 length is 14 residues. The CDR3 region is CASSLAGTFYGYTF. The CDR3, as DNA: TGCGCCAGCAGCTTGGCAGGGACCTTCTATGGCTACACCTTC.

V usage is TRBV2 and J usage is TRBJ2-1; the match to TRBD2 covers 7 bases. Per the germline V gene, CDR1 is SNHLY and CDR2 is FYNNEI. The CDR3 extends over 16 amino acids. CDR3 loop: CALDKGRLAAYNEQFF. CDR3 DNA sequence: TGTGCGCTAGATAAGGGTCGGCTAGCGGCCTACAATGAGCAGTTCTTC.

The CDR3 loop is CASSLPSAIYNEQFF. The DNA of the CDR3 is TGTGCCAGCAGCTTGCCTAGCGCCATTTACAATGAGCAGTTCTTC. The V and J genes are TRBV5-6 and TRBJ2-1; a possible D gene is TRBD2 (6 bases). Germline CDR1 SGHDT, CDR2 YYEEEE. The CDR3 totals 15 residues. The V end lost 1 base, the J end lost 4 bases, and 12 bases lay between the germline ends.

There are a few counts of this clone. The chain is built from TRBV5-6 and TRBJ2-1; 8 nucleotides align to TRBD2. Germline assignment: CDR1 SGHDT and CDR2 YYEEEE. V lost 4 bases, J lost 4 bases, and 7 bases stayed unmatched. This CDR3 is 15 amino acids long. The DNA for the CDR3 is TGTGCCAGCAGCCCCGGGACTAGTAATTACAATGAGCAGTTCTTC. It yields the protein CASSPGTSNYNEQFF. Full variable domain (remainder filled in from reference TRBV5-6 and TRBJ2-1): DAGVTQSPTHLIKTRGQQVTLRCSPKSGHDTVSWYQQALGQGPQFIFQYYEEEERQRGNFPDRFSGHQFPNYSSELNVNALLLGDSALYLCASSPGTSNYNEQFFGPGTRLTVL.

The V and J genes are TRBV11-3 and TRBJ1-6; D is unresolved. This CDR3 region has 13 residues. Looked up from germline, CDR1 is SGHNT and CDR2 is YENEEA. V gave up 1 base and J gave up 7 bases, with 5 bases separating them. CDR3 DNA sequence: TGTGCCAGCAGCTTAGGTCCCAATTCACCCCTCCACTTT. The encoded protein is CASSLGPNSPLHF.

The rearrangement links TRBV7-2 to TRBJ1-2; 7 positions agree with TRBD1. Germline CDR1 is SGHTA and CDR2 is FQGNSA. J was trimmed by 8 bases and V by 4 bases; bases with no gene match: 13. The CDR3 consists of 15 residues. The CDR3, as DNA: TGTGCCAGCAGCTCGGGCGCGGGACAGATCGGAGGCTACACCTTC. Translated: CASSSGAGQIGGYTF.

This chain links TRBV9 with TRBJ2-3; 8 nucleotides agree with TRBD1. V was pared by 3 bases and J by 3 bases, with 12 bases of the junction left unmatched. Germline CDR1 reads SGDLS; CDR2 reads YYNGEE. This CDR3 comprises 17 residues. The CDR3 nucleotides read TGTGCCAGCAGCGCCTCAGAAGAGACAGGGGAAACAGATACGCAGTATTTT. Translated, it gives CASSASEETGETDTQYF.